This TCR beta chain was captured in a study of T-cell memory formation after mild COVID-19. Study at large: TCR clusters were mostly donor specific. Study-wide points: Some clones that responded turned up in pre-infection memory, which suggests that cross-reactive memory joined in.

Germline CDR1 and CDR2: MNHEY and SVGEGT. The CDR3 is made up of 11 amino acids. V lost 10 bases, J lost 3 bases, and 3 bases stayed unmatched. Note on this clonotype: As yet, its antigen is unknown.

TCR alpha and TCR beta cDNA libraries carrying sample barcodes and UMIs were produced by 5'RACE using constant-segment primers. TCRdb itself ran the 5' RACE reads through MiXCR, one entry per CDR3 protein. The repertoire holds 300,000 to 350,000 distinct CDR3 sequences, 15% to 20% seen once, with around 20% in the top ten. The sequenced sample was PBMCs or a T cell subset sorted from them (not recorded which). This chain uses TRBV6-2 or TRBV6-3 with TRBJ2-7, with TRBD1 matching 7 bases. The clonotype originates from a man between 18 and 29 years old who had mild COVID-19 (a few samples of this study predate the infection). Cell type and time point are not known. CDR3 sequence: CATGTDYEQYV. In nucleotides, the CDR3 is TGTGCCACCGGGACAGACTACGAGCAGTACGTC.